These 9 T cell receptor beta chains were all obtained from the same sample, sequenced in a study of shared clonotypes between healthy human individuals. Data came from immunoSEQ multiplex PCR; TCRdb stores just in-frame clones and leaves some out. This table has hundreds of thousands of clones, roughly four fifths appearing once. Sequenced input: PBMCs. The receptors were gathered from a woman in her thirties or forties in good health. Some clones in this sample may be carry-over from other donors' samples.

The rearrangement uses TRBV27 and TRBJ1-6; a weak D match, TRBD1 (6 bases). The CDR3 is made up of 15 amino acids. The germline V gene encodes CDR1 MNHEY and CDR2 SMNVEV (reference sequence). V was trimmed by 8 bases and J by 12 bases, leaving 23 bases between them. The DNA of the CDR3 is TGTGCCAGCCGTAGGGGCGAGGGGGGTATTCGACCCCTCCACTTT. Amino acids: CASRRGEGGIRPLHF.

This clone has only a few counts. This sequence joins TRBV9 and TRBJ2-1; 8 bases align to TRBD2. This CDR3 comprises 14 residues. V dropped 4 bases and J dropped 9; count of bases not matched to a gene: 9. Germline CDR1 and CDR2: SGDLS and YYNGEE. CDR3 protein: CASSLISGSSEQFF. The CDR3 DNA sequence: TGTGCCAGCAGCTTAATCAGCGGGAGTAGTGAGCAGTTCTTC.

This chain joins TRBV4-1 and TRBJ2-2, with 10 bases aligning to TRBD2. Germline lookup yields CDR1 MGHRA and CDR2 YSYEKL. This CDR3 is 16 amino acids long. J lost 6 bases, V lost 0 bases, and 4 bases had no gene match. The CDR3 spells CASSQEFGTSAGELFF. The CDR3, as DNA: TGCGCCAGCAGCCAAGAGTTTGGGACTAGCGCCGGGGAGCTGTTTTTT.

The rearrangement links TRBV6-6 to TRBJ2-3; 10 bases match TRBD2. Germline V gene data show CDR1 as MNHNY and CDR2 as SVGAGI (reference sequence). The CDR3 runs 14 residues. V lost 6 bases, J lost 3 bases, and 3 bases stayed unmatched. The CDR3 spells CASSPGLATDTQYF. CDR3 in DNA: TGTGCCAGCAGCCCGGGACTAGCGACAGATACGCAGTATTTT.

The chain recombines TRBV4-3 with TRBJ2-1; TRBD2 matches at 8 bases. V trimming: 4 bases; J trimming: 7 bases; junction bases outside the gene matches: 9. The CDR3 is 15 amino acids. Germline-derived CDR1 and CDR2 are LGHNA and YSLEER. The CDR3 loop reads CASSLLGGGRNEQFF. The CDR3 DNA reads as TGCGCCAGCAGCCTGCTCGGGGGCGGGAGGAATGAGCAGTTCTTC.

The chain joins TRBV2 to TRBJ2-1; TRBD1 is a possible D gene (6 bases). The V and J ends lost 8 bases and 0 bases respectively, with 8 bases between them. The CDR3 totals 13 residues. CDR1 and CDR2 (germline): SNHLY, FYNNEI. This chain's CDR3 is CASAQGSYNEQFF. CDR3 nucleotide sequence: TGTGCCAGCGCACAGGGCTCCTACAATGAGCAGTTCTTC.

The rearrangement links TRBV6-6 to TRBJ2-7; 11 positions match TRBD1. The trim removed 8 bases at V and 6 bases at J, leaving 6 bases unmatched. CDR3 length: 13 residues. The germline CDR1 and CDR2 sequences are MNHNY and SVGAGI (reference sequence). CDR3 nucleotides: TGTGCCAGCCGAGGACAGGGGGCTTTCGAGCAGTACTTC. This sequence encodes CASRGQGAFEQYF.

The chain couples TRBV7-8 to TRBJ1-5; D remains unclear. The CDR3 sequence is 14 residues long. V gave up 6 bases and J gave up 1 base, with 10 bases separating them. The germline CDR1 and CDR2 sequences are SGHVS and FQNEAQ. The CDR3 region is CASRAGGSNQPQHF. CDR3 nucleotides: TGTGCCAGCAGGGCCGGCGGGAGCAATCAGCCCCAGCATTTT.

Regarding this clone: Other DNA sequences in the same sample also yield this CDR3. V and J are TRBV20-1 and TRBJ1-2; D is uncertain. There are 11 residues in the CDR3. The V gene lost 3 bases and the J gene lost 5 bases, with 7 bases spanning the gap. Germline assignment: CDR1 DFQATT and CDR2 SNEGSKA (reference sequence). The CDR3 region is CSASPNYGYTF. CDR3 sequence (DNA): TGCAGTGCTAGTCCAAATTATGGCTACACCTTC.